This T cell receptor beta chain was sequenced in a study of T cells in Graves' hyperthyroidism and ophthalmopathy. Study overall: Staff took peripheral blood when the initial diagnosis was made, before any treatment began. Study-level points and caveats: Most clonotypes that expanded in the thyroid above 0.001 also showed up in blood.

These patients, aged 18 to 65, had recently diagnosed hyperthyroidism lasting under 2 months. Deletions cut 5 bases from V and 0 bases from J, with 10 bases between. CDR3 length equals 14 residues. Germline V gene sequence: CDR1 SNHLY, CDR2 FYNNEI. This clonotype was seen ten or more times. What it binds is not known. RNA transcripts yielded amplified TCR beta CDR3 regions. The HTBI primer set drove a first-round RT-PCR of the TCR CDR3. From the multiplex PCR reads, TCRdb called clonotypes with MiXCR, one entry per CDR3 protein. The table lists roughly 720,000 distinct CDR3 sequences, 15% to 20% of them singletons, with about 16% in the top ten.

This TCR was recovered from a man aged 50 to 60 with Graves' hyperthyroidism. The chain carries TRBV2 and TRBJ1-1; D unresolved. Specimen: blood. The CDR3 coding sequence is TGTGCCAGCAGTCTTGGCCCGATGAACACTGAAGCTTTCTTT. Its protein is CASSLGPMNTEAFF.